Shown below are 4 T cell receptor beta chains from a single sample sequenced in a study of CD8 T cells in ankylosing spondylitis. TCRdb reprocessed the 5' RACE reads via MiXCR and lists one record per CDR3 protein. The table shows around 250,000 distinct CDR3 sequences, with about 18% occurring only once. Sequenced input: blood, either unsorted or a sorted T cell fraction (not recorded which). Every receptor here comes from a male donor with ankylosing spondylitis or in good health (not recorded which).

The CDR3 nucleotides are TGTGCCAGCAATTCCGGGCGGGAGGGCACCTACAATGAGCAGTTCTTC. Protein product: CASNSGREGTYNEQFF. V and J are TRBV7-9 and TRBJ2-1; 9 bases are shared with TRBD2. V dropped 7 bases and J dropped 2; count of bases not matched to a gene: 9. CDR3 size: 16 residues. The germline gives CDR1 SEHNR, CDR2 FQNEAQ (reference sequence).

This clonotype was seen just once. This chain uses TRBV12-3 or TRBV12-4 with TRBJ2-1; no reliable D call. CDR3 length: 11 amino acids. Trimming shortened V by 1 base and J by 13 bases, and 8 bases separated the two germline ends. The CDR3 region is CASSLGAGQFF. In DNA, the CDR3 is TGTGCCAGCAGTTTAGGGGCAGGACAGTTCTTC.

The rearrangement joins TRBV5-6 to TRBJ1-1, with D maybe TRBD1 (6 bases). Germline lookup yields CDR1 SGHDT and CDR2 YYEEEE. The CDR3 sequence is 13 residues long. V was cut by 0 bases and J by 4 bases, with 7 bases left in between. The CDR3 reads CASSLVQGTEAFF. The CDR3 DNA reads TGTGCCAGCAGCTTGGTACAGGGCACTGAAGCTTTCTTT.

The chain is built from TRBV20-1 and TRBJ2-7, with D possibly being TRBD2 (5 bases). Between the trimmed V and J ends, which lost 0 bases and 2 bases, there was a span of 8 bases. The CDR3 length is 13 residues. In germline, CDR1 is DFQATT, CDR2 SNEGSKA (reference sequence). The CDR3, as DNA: TGCAGTGCTAGAGACGGGATAGCCTACGAGCAGTACTTC. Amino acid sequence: CSARDGIAYEQYF.